A single sample is the source of the 2 T cell receptor beta chains below, sequenced in a study of T-cell reconstitution after alpha-beta-depleted transplantation in children. This sample's TCRbeta library carried unique molecular identifier barcodes. TCRdb called the PCR reads again in MiXCR, with one record for every CDR3 protein. Of fewer than 250,000 distinct CDR3 sequences listed, roughly 8.2% are singletons. The material was PBMCs, mostly from graft donor cells, obtained 180 days after TCRalphabeta/CD19-depleted stem cell transplant. All receptors derive from a male patient between 10 and 17 years old who had a stem cell transplant for acute lymphoblastic leukemia, so the T cells may come from the graft donor.

In this sample, this clonotype turned up many times. V and J are TRBV12-3 or TRBV12-4 and TRBJ1-5, with 8 positions matching TRBD1. This CDR3 region has 17 residues. Trimming at V came to 2 bases and at J to 1 base, leaving 7 bases not matched to a gene. This CDR3 reads CASSLFAGGTSNQPQHF. The CDR3 region has the DNA TGTGCCAGCAGTTTATTCGCAGGGGGCACGAGCAATCAGCCCCAGCATTTT.

In its sample, this clonotype was seen many times. The chain recombines TRBV5-1 with TRBJ2-1; D is unresolved. CDR3 length: 17 amino acids. Germline V lookup: CDR1 SGHRS, CDR2 YFSETQ. Trimming removed 0 bases at V and 12 bases at J, with 25 bases between. CDR3 in amino acids: CASSLGAVRVPASRQFF. CDR3 nucleotide sequence: TGCGCCAGCAGCTTGGGGGCAGTAAGGGTCCCCGCCTCCCGGCAGTTCTTC.